This is a list of T cell receptor beta chains from one sample in a study of cytotoxic CD8 clonotypes in ibrutinib-treated CLL. Sequencing used immunoSEQ multiplex PCR; TCRdb keeps in-frame clones, though not all of them. The table has around 70,000 clones, under 70% seen once. The sequenced sample was PBMCs, obtained after 12 months of ibrutinib treatment. These receptors all come from a human donor with chronic lymphocytic leukemia. Each CDR3 is given with its conserved first and last residue. The order of the fields is J gene, V gene, D gene, clone size, CDR3 protein, CDR3 DNA. D genes are given only for firm matches. For some rows the clone size is stated as once, few or many, or as a class when expanded; others skip it.

TRBJ2-7 | TRBV7-8 | TRBD1 | - | CASSLPFGTGAYEQYF | TGTGCCAGCAGCTTACCGTTTGGGACAGGGGCCTACGAGCAGTACTTC
TRBJ1-2 | TRBV29-1 | - | - | CSVEEPTDLYGYTF | TGCAGCGTTGAAGAACCGACAGATCTCTATGGCTACACCTTC
TRBJ2-1 | TRBV5-1 | - | - | CASTNLASSSYNEQFF | TGCGCCAGCACCAATCTAGCGTCGAGCTCCTACAATGAGCAGTTCTTC
TRBJ1-2 | TRBV7-2 | - | - | CASSLLSEGYGYTF | TGTGCCAGCAGCTTACTAAGCGAAGGATATGGCTACACCTTC
TRBJ2-2 | TRBV6-5 | TRBD1 | - | CASRTGTANTGELFF | TGTGCCAGCAGGACCGGGACAGCGAACACCGGGGAGCTGTTTTTT
TRBJ2-5 | TRBV19 | TRBD1 | - | CASTVTGVGQTQYF | TGTGCCAGTACCGTGACAGGGGTCGGACAGACCCAGTACTTC
TRBJ1-2 | TRBV28 | - | once | CASRDQNFYGYTF | TGTGCCAGCCGGGACCAAAATTTCTATGGCTACACCTTC
TRBJ1-3 | TRBV4-3 | - | once | CASSPDGSGNTIYF | TGCGCCAGCAGCCCCGACGGCTCTGGAAACACCATATATTTT
TRBJ1-2 | TRBV7-8 | TRBD1 | - | CASSTRTGSPYGYTF | TGTGCCAGCAGCACAAGGACAGGCTCCCCCTATGGCTACACCTTC
TRBJ1-4 | TRBV18 | TRBD1 | - | CASSPRTGLNEKLFF | TGTGCCAGCTCACCGAGGACAGGCCTTAATGAAAAACTGTTTTTT
TRBJ2-7 | TRBV11-2 | TRBD2 | - | CASSLEGPGAGSEQYF | TGTGCCAGCAGCTTAGAGGGGCCAGGAGCGGGGTCCGAGCAGTACTTC
TRBJ2-7 | TRBV9 | - | once | CASSRSADKYEQYF | TGTGCCAGCAGCCGCTCTGCAGACAAGTACGAGCAGTACTTC
TRBJ1-4 | TRBV30 | - | - | CAWRGGQSNEKLFF | TGTGCCTGGAGGGGAGGACAGAGTAATGAAAAACTGTTTTTT
TRBJ1-5 | TRBV6-1 | - | - | CASSEAAPSNQPQHF | TGTGCCAGCAGTGAAGCGGCTCCTAGCAATCAGCCCCAGCATTTT
TRBJ2-7 | TRBV10-3 | TRBD1 | - | CAISGGTGSSSYEQYF | TGTGCCATCAGTGGGGGGACAGGGAGTTCCTCCTACGAGCAGTACTTC
TRBJ2-1 | TRBV25-1 | - | - | CASSEAGSSYNEQFF | TGTGCCAGCAGTGAAGCGGGGAGCTCCTACAATGAGCAGTTCTTC
TRBJ2-6 | TRBV30 | - | - | CAWSPVPGANVLTF | TGTGCCTGGAGTCCGGTACCTGGGGCCAACGTCCTGACTTTC
TRBJ2-5 | TRBV7-7 | TRBD1 | few | CASSSTGRLGTQYF | TGTGCCAGCAGCTCGACAGGGAGATTGGGGACCCAGTACTTC
TRBJ2-5 | TRBV7-9 | - | - | CASSLGFRGTYETQYF | TGTGCCAGCAGCTTAGGTTTCAGGGGAACATACGAGACCCAGTACTTC
TRBJ2-7 | TRBV6-1 | - | few | CASSQTDGGYEQYF | TGTGCCAGCAGCCAAACGGACGGAGGCTACGAGCAGTACTTC
TRBJ2-1 | TRBV6-6 | - | - | CASSSRTASSYNEQFF | TGTGCCAGCAGTTCAAGGACAGCGAGCTCCTACAATGAGCAGTTCTTC
TRBJ2-7 | TRBV11-3 | - | - | CASSQGATMDEQYF | TGTGCCAGCAGCCAGGGAGCTACGATGGACGAGCAGTACTTC
TRBJ2-7 | TRBV15 | - | - | CATSRVIVGGYEQYF | TGTGCCACCAGCAGAGTGATCGTAGGGGGGTACGAGCAGTACTTC
TRBJ1-2 | TRBV7-3 | TRBD1 | - | CASSLTGGYGYTF | TGTGCCAGCAGCTTGACAGGGGGCTATGGCTACACCTTC
TRBJ1-2 | TRBV4-2 | - | - | CASSQVRGVANYGYTF | TGTGCCAGCAGCCAAGTGAGAGGGGTGGCTAACTATGGCTACACCTTC
TRBJ2-3 | TRBV30 | - | few | CAWSVWSGTDTQYF | TGTGCCTGGAGTGTTTGGTCCGGAACAGATACGCAGTATTTT
TRBJ1-4 | TRBV5-6 | TRBD1 | once | CASSLRGTGVNEKLFF | TGTGCCAGCAGCCTCCGAGGGACAGGAGTTAATGAAAAACTGTTTTTT
TRBJ1-5 | TRBV30 | TRBD1 | - | CAWSGTGGNQPQHF | TGTGCCTGGAGTGGGACAGGGGGCAATCAGCCCCAGCATTTT
TRBJ1-1 | TRBV6-5 | - | - | CASSYFVSSEAFF | TGTGCCAGCAGTTACTTTGTGTCGAGTGAAGCTTTCTTT
TRBJ2-5 | TRBV5-4 | TRBD2 | - | CASRGERGVFETQYF | TGTGCCAGCAGGGGAGAGCGGGGGGTGTTTGAGACCCAGTACTTC
TRBJ1-2 | TRBV30 | - | few | CAWSADSLVYTF | TGTGCCTGGAGTGCGGACAGTTTGGTCTACACCTTC
TRBJ1-5 | TRBV5-4 | - | - | CASSQAGEGNQPQHF | TGTGCCAGCAGCCAAGCCGGGGAGGGCAATCAGCCCCAGCATTTT
TRBJ1-1 | TRBV7-9 | TRBD1 | - | CASSSRTGRDRTEAFF | TGTGCCAGCAGCTCCAGGACAGGGCGAGATAGGACTGAAGCTTTCTTT
TRBJ1-1 | TRBV4-1 | TRBD1 | - | CASSHPGQGATVVAFF | TGCGCCAGCAGCCATCCCGGACAGGGGGCGACCGTTGTAGCTTTCTTT
TRBJ2-7 | TRBV28 | - | - | CASSLRGGTTYEQYF | TGTGCCAGCAGTTTGCGGGGTGGCACAACCTACGAGCAGTACTTC
TRBJ1-5 | TRBV11-2 | TRBD1 | few | CASSPGTGRDQPQHF | TGTGCCAGCAGCCCAGGGACAGGTCGAGATCAGCCCCAGCATTTT
TRBJ1-1 | TRBV6-6 | - | - | CASSSKGVTSTEAFF | TGTGCCAGCAGTTCCAAGGGGGTAACGAGCACTGAAGCTTTCTTT
TRBJ2-1 | TRBV5-6 | - | once | CASSLYRTVLLYNEQFF | TGTGCCAGCAGCTTGTACCGGACAGTTCTCCTCTACAATGAGCAGTTCTTC
TRBJ1-1 | TRBV6-6 | - | once | CASSYSAQGVTEAFF | TGTGCCAGCAGTTACTCTGCACAAGGGGTAACTGAAGCTTTCTTT
TRBJ2-1 | TRBV10-3 | TRBD2 | - | CAISERGGANEQFF | TGTGCCATCAGTGAACGCGGGGGGGCCAATGAGCAGTTCTTC
TRBJ2-1 | TRBV4-3 | TRBD1 | - | CASSDQGAVYNEQFF | TGCGCCAGCAGTGACCAGGGGGCGGTATACAATGAGCAGTTCTTC